These T cell receptor beta chains were read from a single sample in a study of T-cell reconstitution after alpha-beta-depleted transplantation in children. Each CDR3 protein is one row after TCRdb ran MiXCR on the PCR reads. This sample has hundreds of thousands of distinct CDR3 sequences, with 16% found just once. The sequences come from PBMCs from the stem cell graft donor, collected from the stem cell graft. Source of these receptors: a human donor who donated a stem cell graft to a child with acute myeloid leukemia. Both conserved end residues are trimmed from each CDR3. The size field is filled for only some rows; it gives once, few, many or a size class.

j_call	v_call	clone_size	cdr3_aa
TRBJ2-3	TRBV5-1	-	ASSISSGGNTDTQY
TRBJ1-2	TRBV5-6	few	ASSLALQGRRYGYT
TRBJ2-5	TRBV5-1	few	ASSLEVGQQETQY
TRBJ1-1	TRBV5-1	few	ASSSEGYTEAF
TRBJ1-4	TRBV4-2	-	ASSQTGGTEKLF
TRBJ1-2	TRBV5-1	-	ASSLVGDSVDGYT
TRBJ2-3	TRBV7-9	once	ASSFWTGSFTQY
TRBJ2-1	TRBV20-1	many	SARFQASRNLMQF
TRBJ1-4	TRBV7-9	many	ASSLYEKLF
TRBJ2-5	TRBV20-1	many	SARTLYQETQY
TRBJ2-1	TRBV29-1	few	SVGPGSYNEQF
TRBJ2-1	TRBV5-6	-	ASSFEDSNEQF
TRBJ2-3	TRBV4-1	-	ASSHDTDTQY
TRBJ2-1	TRBV5-1	few	ASSLGRGRDEQF
TRBJ2-2	TRBV11-2	-	ASSGSSRQATTTTGELF
TRBJ1-4	TRBV6-1	few	ASRDGTGSEKLF
TRBJ1-3	TRBV4-3	many	ASSRLTGDGNTIY
TRBJ2-3	TRBV6-2/TRBV6-3	-	ASNGLAGSSTDTQY
TRBJ1-4	TRBV7-2	few	ASSWRGTGGEKLF
TRBJ2-7	TRBV15	many	ATSRGWGQESYEQY
TRBJ2-7	TRBV5-1	-	ASRDSEYYEQY
TRBJ1-6	TRBV12-3/TRBV12-4	many	ASSFWTGAQNLH
TRBJ2-2	TRBV9	-	ASSGTGAGGRRELF
TRBJ1-1	TRBV4-1	-	ASSQGVGRWNTEAF
TRBJ1-1	TRBV20-1	many	SAPPGAAAQWNTEAF
TRBJ1-1	TRBV20-1	many	SARTGETEAF
TRBJ2-1	TRBV4-3	many	ASSQVWLAEDEQF
TRBJ2-5	TRBV7-9	few	ASSYTRGAETQY
TRBJ1-5	TRBV20-1	many	SARDPNSNQPQH
TRBJ1-4	TRBV5-1	few	ASSLGQGGEKLF
TRBJ1-1	TRBV7-2	-	ASSLFPLQRNTEAF
TRBJ2-7	TRBV27	few	ASSLGGGPGYEQY
TRBJ1-6	TRBV4-3	-	ASRRPGVDSPLH
TRBJ1-3	TRBV27	-	ASKMTGGNTIY
TRBJ1-3	TRBV20-1	few	SARDRKTSGNTIY
TRBJ2-3	TRBV20-1	many	SASLSGVTDTQY
TRBJ1-1	TRBV29-1	many	SVEGGPWDTEAF
TRBJ1-6	TRBV5-1	-	ASSARQGRNSPLH
TRBJ1-1	TRBV5-1	few	ASSAGVTGALEAF
TRBJ2-3	TRBV20-1	few	SASQAVGDTQY
TRBJ2-1	TRBV7-2	-	ASSPRGGAGVTNEQF
TRBJ2-4	TRBV20-1	-	SATRAGQGAPKNIQY
TRBJ2-5	TRBV3-1	few	ASSQAKYQETQY
TRBJ1-3	TRBV20-1	many	SARPRAALAIY
TRBJ1-1	TRBV4-3	-	ASSPGRGETEAF
TRBJ1-4	TRBV10-3	many	AISPERPVSGEKLF
TRBJ1-5	TRBV20-1	many	SATTGPYQPQH
TRBJ2-2	TRBV4-1	-	ASSRRQRGAGELF
TRBJ1-2	TRBV20-1	many	SARETGGYGYT
TRBJ2-1	TRBV5-1	-	ASSHRQGAYNEQF
TRBJ2-7	TRBV25-1	few	ASRAGWEQY
TRBJ2-5	TRBV29-1	many	SALSETQY
TRBJ1-4	TRBV5-1	few	ASSTEGEKLF
TRBJ2-7	TRBV29-1	few	SVVWGEQY
TRBJ1-6	TRBV4-2	many	ASSQDSPSDSPLH